One and the same sample provided the 2 T cell receptor beta chains below, sequenced in a study of early T cells in non-severe SARS-CoV-2 infection. Using its own MiXCR run on the 5' RACE reads, TCRdb lists one record per CDR3 protein. The sample consists of about 35,000 distinct CDR3 sequences, approximately 6.1% of them appearing once. The material sequenced was whole blood. Every receptor here comes from an adult who was a healthcare worker with PCR-confirmed SARS-CoV-2 infection or an uninfected control (not recorded which).

This clonotype was counted ten times or more. This sequence joins TRBV18 and TRBJ1-5; D unresolved. V dropped 0 bases and J dropped 5 bases, with 14 bases sitting between them. CDR3 size: 16 residues. Germline loops: CDR1 KGHSH, CDR2 LQKENI. The CDR3 protein is CASSPPGSREYQPQHF. The DNA for the CDR3 is TGTGCCAGCTCACCACCAGGTAGCCGGGAATATCAGCCCCAGCATTTT.

This clonotype appeared many times. The chain is built from TRBV9 and TRBJ1-4; no clear D gene. Germline assignment: CDR1 SGDLS and CDR2 YYNGEE. The CDR3 is 14 amino acids. V lost 0 bases, J lost 3 bases, and 6 bases lay in between. The CDR3 DNA follows: TGTGCCAGCAGCGTAGCAGTTTCTAATGAAAAACTGTTTTTT. This sequence encodes CASSVAVSNEKLFF.